The following is a T cell receptor (beta chain) sequence with its context. Antigen specificity is unknown. This entry belongs to a study of T cell responses to AZD1222 COVID-19 vaccine. General study results and limits: Only a handful of people who got AZD1222 tested seropositive at baseline. Spike was spanned by vaccine-associated CD4 TCRs, which were dominant at 160-218 and 743-854. There were mostly white British donors and more females than males, and clonal diversity was possibly underestimated. Scientists sampled the repertoires only once the peak T cell response had passed.

Trimming pared 4 bases from V and 8 bases from J, leaving 20 bases between. CDR3 length: 16 residues. Germline CDR1 reads LGHDT; CDR2 reads YNNKEL (reference sequence). The repertoire was sequenced with immunoSEQ multiplex PCR; TCRdb's copy has only in-frame clones and lacks some. The sample has 240,000 or so clones, approximately 93% seen once. This sequence joins TRBV3-1 (or the pseudogene TRBV3-2) and TRBJ1-4; D is possibly TRBD1 (5 bases). Sequenced material: peripheral blood, taken on day 0 of AZD1222 vaccination. This TCR came from an adult in good health. The CDR3 here is CASSPYGAGEGEKLFF. Here the CDR3 DNA reads TGTGCCAGCAGCCCCTATGGGGCCGGCGAGGGAGAAAAACTGTTTTTT.